This record concerns one T cell receptor beta chain sequence. This receptor's antigen is unknown. There are no base qualities to consult, and no much larger clone falls within one base. The data derive from a study of T cell responses to AZD1222 COVID-19 vaccine (dated by TCRdb to the early 2020s). For the study in its entirety: AZD1222 recipients with second doses at about 4 weeks or about 12 weeks were pooled, because spike-specific TCR depth and breadth did not differ between schedules. Enrollment into the trials was organized by age into subgroups of 18-55, 56-69 and 70-plus years, and those subgroups contained roughly 150, 30 and 60 TCR-sequenced participants, respectively. TCR sequencing was performed for 230 to 250 trial participants, of whom about 200 were given two doses of AZD1222 and around 25 were given two doses of MenACWY control vaccine. On the study overall, not on this receptor specifically: Nearly half of unique spike-specific TCRs reportedly recognized epitopes outside regions mutated in the B.1.351 and B.1.1.7 variants. Participants were mostly white British, with more females than males. The authors suggested clonal diversity may have been underestimated. The 56-69-year group was small, and its depth increase did not reach significance, likely because of low power. Conclusions about previously exposed vaccinees are limited because only six or seven AZD1222 recipients were SARS-CoV-2 seropositive at baseline. Because no samples from the day 14 peak response were available, repertoires could be characterized only after the peak T cell response. Spike-specific TCR breadth and depth rose significantly after two AZD1222 doses compared with day 0 and with MenACWY recipients. The vaccine-associated CD4 TCRs covered the entire spike protein, and the dominant responses fell in regions 160-218 and 743-854.

The CDR3 measures 17 amino acids from cysteine to phenylalanine. The only DNA kept is the CDR3, 51 bases in frame from the first base. The germline V gene encodes CDR1 SGHDT and CDR2 YYEEEE. The junction shows trimming of 4 bases on V and 0 bases on J, plus 18 bases between the germline ends. Interpreted using the paper, the time point label stands for: baseline before first vaccination. Vaccinee samples were obtained from the UK trials COV001 and COV002, which included a single-blind randomized controlled phase 2/3 trial of AZD1222 (ChAdOx1 nCoV-19) in healthy adults. For TCRbeta chain sequencing, PBMC samples from trial participants were taken at day 0 and at day 28 after the second dose. The CDR3 regions of human TCRbeta chains were analyzed by immunosequencing. As for how the authors treated the data: TCRs in the repertoires were matched against a reference library of SARS-CoV-2-specific TCRs that had been generated with the MIRA antigen-specificity platform. Breadth was defined as the fraction of unique TCRs that were SARS-CoV-2-associated, and depth was defined as the fraction of total T cells that were SARS-CoV-2-associated. Using the MIRA data, each spike-specific TCR was mapped to the spike region that the TCR reacts to and placed in a CD4 or CD8 class. Log10-transformed breadth and depth values were compared by one-way ANOVA with Sidak's multiple comparisons tests. TCRdb carries this immuneACCESS record with in-frame sequences only. Its versions omit some clonotypes, under half of them owing to an unresolved V gene in the studies checked, with the rest unexplained. That table furnishes V, J and clone size, whereas the DNA furnished D and trimming. This sample gives over 85,000 clones in total; about nine tenths of them show up just once. The ten largest clonotypes hold 1.5% to 2% of the sample.

Source: peripheral blood, taken on day 0 of AZD1222 vaccination. Rearrangement joined TRBV5-6 to TRBJ2-3; confidence is insufficient to name the D gene. The clonotype originates from an adult in good health. In nucleotide form, the sequence is TGTGCCAGCAGCCCTCCAGGTCCAGCGAGAAGCACAGATACGCAGTATTTT. It codes for CASSPPGPARSTDTQYF. Joined to the reference TRBV5-6 and TRBJ2-3 proteins, this CDR3 gives the full variable domain: DAGVTQSPTHLIKTRGQQVTLRCSPKSGHDTVSWYQQALGQGPQFIFQYYEEEERQRGNFPDRFSGHQFPNYSSELNVNALLLGDSALYLCASSPPGPARSTDTQYFGPGTRLTVL.